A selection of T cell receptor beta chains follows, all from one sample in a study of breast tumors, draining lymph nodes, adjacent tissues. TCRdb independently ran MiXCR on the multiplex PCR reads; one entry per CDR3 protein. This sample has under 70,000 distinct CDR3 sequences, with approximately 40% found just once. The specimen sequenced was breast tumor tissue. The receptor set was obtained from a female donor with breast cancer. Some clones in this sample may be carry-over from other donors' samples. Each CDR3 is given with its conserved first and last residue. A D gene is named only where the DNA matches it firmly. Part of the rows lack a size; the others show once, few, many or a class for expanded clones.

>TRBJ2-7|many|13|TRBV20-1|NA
TGCAGTGCTATTAAGTCTTTGAGAGGCGAGCAGTACTTC
CSAIKSLRGEQYF
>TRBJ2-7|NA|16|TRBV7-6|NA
TGTGCTAGCAGCTTATCTCTTACAGGGCTTACCTACGAGCAGTACTTC
CASSLSLTGLTYEQYF
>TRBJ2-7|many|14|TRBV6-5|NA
TGTGCCAGCAGTCCAGGCGTACCTACCTACGAGCAGTACTTC
CASSPGVPTYEQYF
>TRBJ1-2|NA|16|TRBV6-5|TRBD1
TGTGCCAGCAGGCCGGTAGGGACAGGGGACAACTATGGCTACACCTTC
CASRPVGTGDNYGYTF
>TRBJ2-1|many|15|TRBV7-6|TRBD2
TGTGCCAGCAGCTTAGGACCGGGGACTAGCAATGAGCAGTTCTTC
CASSLGPGTSNEQFF
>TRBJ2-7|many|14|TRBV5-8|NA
TGTGCCAGCAGCTTGGGGCCAGCTACCTACGAGCAGTACTTC
CASSLGPATYEQYF
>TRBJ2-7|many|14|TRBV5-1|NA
TGCGCCAGCAGCTTCCAGGGGTATGGGTACGAGCAGTACTTC
CASSFQGYGYEQYF
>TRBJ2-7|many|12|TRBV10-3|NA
TGTGCCATCAGTGAGAAGGCATACGAGCAGTACTTC
CAISEKAYEQYF
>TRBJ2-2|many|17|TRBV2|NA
TGTGCCAGCAGCTCATCAAGGGGCAGGTCGCGTGCCGGGGAGCTGTTTTTT
CASSSSRGRSRAGELFF
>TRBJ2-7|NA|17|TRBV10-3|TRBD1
TGTGCCATCAGTGAACTGACAGGGAGCGTTTCCCTTTACGGGCAGTACTTC
CAISELTGSVSLYGQYF
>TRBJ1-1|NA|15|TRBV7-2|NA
TGTGCCAGCAGCTTTAGTTCGGTAATGAACACTGAAGCTTTCTTT
CASSFSSVMNTEAFF
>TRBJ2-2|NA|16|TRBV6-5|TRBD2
TGTGCCAGCAGACCCCGCGGGGGGGGGAACACCGGGGAGCTGTTTTTT
CASRPRGGGNTGELFF
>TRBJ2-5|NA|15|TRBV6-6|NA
TGTGCCAGCAGTTACCGAGGACCGCCTCAAGAGACCCAGTACTTC
CASSYRGPPQETQYF
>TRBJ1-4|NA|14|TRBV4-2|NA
TGTGCCAGCAGCCAAGATCAGGGAGATGAAAAACTGTTTTTT
CASSQDQGDEKLFF
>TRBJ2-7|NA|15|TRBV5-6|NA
TGTGCCAGCAGCCCCCGGGCAGGGCTAACCTACGAGCAGTACTTC
CASSPRAGLTYEQYF
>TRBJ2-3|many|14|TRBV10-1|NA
TGCGCCAGCAGTGGCGAGAGGGACACAGATACGCAGTATTTT
CASSGERDTDTQYF
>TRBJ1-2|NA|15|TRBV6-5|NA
TGTGCCAGCAGGCCCACGCAGGGGAAAGTGTATGGCTACACCTTC
CASRPTQGKVYGYTF
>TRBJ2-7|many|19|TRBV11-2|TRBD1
TGTGCCAGCAGCCCACAACCGGGACAGGGGTTGGGAGCTTCCTACGAGCAGTACTTC
CASSPQPGQGLGASYEQYF
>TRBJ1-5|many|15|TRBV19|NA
TGTGCCAGTATTCCCGGCGGGTATAGCAATCAGCCCCAGCATTTT
CASIPGGYSNQPQHF
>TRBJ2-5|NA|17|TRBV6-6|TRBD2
TGTGCCAGCAGTTACGGCGGAGTAGCGGGGGGGGGAGAGACCCAGTACTTC
CASSYGGVAGGGETQYF
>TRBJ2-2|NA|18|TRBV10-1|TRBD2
TGCGCCAGCAAGGGCGGGTTAGCGGGGGGACAGAACACCGAGGAGCTGCTTTTT
CASKGGLAGGQNTEELLF
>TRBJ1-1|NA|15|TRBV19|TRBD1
TGTGCCAGTAATGAACAGGGGGCGAGGAGTACTGAAGCTTTCTTT
CASNEQGARSTEAFF
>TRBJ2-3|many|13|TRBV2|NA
TGTGCCAGGCAGGTGGCGGGTTCAGATACGCAGTATTTT
CARQVAGSDTQYF
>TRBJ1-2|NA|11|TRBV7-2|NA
TGTGCCAGTATTAAACCGGCTGGCGACACCTTC
CASIKPAGDTF
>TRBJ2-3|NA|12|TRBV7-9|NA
TGTGCCAGCAGCTTACCGGGACTTACGCAGTATTTT
CASSLPGLTQYF
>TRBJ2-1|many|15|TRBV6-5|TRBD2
TGTGCCAGCACCCCTAGCGGGGGGTTCTACAATGAGCAGTTCTTC
CASTPSGGFYNEQFF
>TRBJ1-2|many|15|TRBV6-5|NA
TGTGCCAGCAGTTACAACTCGGGACGGATCTATGGCTACACCTTC
CASSYNSGRIYGYTF
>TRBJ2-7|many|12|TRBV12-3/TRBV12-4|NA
TGTGCCAGCAGTTTGCTGGCGAGAGAGCAGTACTTC
CASSLLAREQYF
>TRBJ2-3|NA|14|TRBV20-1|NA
TGCAGTGCTAGAGGTGGGGCCCTGGGGGATACGCAGTATTTT
CSARGGALGDTQYF
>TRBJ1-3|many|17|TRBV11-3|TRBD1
TGTGCCAGCAGCCCAAACAGGGGGAGCTTCCTAGGAAACACCATATATTTT
CASSPNRGSFLGNTIYF
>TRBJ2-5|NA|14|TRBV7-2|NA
TGTGCCAGCAGCCCCCAGGAGGCCGGGGAGACCCAGTACTTC
CASSPQEAGETQYF
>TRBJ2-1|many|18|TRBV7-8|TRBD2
TGTGCCAGCAGCTTAGGGGGACTAGCGGCCAGCTCCTACAATGAGCAGTTCTTC
CASSLGGLAASSYNEQFF
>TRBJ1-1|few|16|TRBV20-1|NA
TGCAGTGCTAGGGGCGGGGAGGGAAGGTGGAACACTGAAGCTTTCTTT
CSARGGEGRWNTEAFF
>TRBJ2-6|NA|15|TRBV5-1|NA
TGCGCCAGCAGCTTGGCCAGGCGAGGGGCCAACGTCCTGACTTTC
CASSLARRGANVLTF
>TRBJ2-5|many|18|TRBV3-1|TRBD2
TGTGCCAGCAGCCGAGCCCGGACTGGCGGGAGTAGTTTGGAGACCCAGTACTTC
CASSRARTGGSSLETQYF
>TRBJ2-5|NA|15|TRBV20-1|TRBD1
TGCAGTGGCGTGCAGGGGGCTACCTTGGAAGAGACCCAGTACTTC
CSGVQGATLEETQYF
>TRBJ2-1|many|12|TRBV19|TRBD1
TGTGCCACACGGACAGGGATGCATGAGCAGTTCTTC
CATRTGMHEQFF
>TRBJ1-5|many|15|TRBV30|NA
TGTGCCTGGAATTTACAGGGAGTTGGCAATCAGCCCCAGCATTTT
CAWNLQGVGNQPQHF
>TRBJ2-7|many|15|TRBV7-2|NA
TGTGCCAGCAGCGTATCCGGACAGCGCTCCTACGAGCAGTACTTC
CASSVSGQRSYEQYF
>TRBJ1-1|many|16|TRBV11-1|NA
TGTGCCAGCAGAAAATTCATCAGTAGGGAGACCACTGAAGCTTTCTTT
CASRKFISRETTEAFF
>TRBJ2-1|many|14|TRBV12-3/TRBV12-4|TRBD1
TGTGCCAGCAGACGGGGACAGGGGTTCCATGAGCAGTTCTTC
CASRRGQGFHEQFF
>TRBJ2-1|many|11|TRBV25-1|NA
TGTGCCAGCAGTGCTGTACGGGAGCAGTTCTTC
CASSAVREQFF
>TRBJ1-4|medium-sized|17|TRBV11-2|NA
TGTGCCAGCAGCTTACGGGGCCCGGGGAAGGCTAATGAAAAACTGTTTTTT
CASSLRGPGKANEKLFF
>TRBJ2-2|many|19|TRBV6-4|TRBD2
TGTGCCAGCAGTGTCTCACCCTATCTAGCGGGAGGCGACACCGGGGAGCTGTTTTTT
CASSVSPYLAGGDTGELFF
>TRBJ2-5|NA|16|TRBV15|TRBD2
TGTGCCACCAGCAGAGGGTCGGGACTAGCGGGGGAGACCCAGTACTTC
CATSRGSGLAGETQYF
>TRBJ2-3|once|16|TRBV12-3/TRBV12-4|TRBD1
TGTGCCAGCAGTTCCGACGGACAGGGGAACACAGATACGCAGTATTTT
CASSSDGQGNTDTQYF
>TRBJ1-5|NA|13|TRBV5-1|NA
TGCGCCAGCAGCGCGGCAGGGAATCAGCCCCAGCATTTT
CASSAAGNQPQHF
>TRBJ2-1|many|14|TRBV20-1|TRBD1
TGCAGTGCTGAACCCGGGACAGCTTACAATGAGCAGTTCTTC
CSAEPGTAYNEQFF
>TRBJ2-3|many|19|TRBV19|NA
TGTGCCAGTAGTATAGATCGGGGGATGACAGGGAGGAAGACAGATACGCAGTATTTT
CASSIDRGMTGRKTDTQYF
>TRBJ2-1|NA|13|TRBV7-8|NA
TGTGCCAGCGAATCGGTCAGCAACAATGGGCAGTTCTTC
CASESVSNNGQFF
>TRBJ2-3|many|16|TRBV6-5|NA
TGTGCCAGCAGTTCCCGGAGCGCTCCTGTACTTGATACGCAGTATTTT
CASSSRSAPVLDTQYF
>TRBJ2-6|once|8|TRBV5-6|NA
TGTGCCAGCAGCTTGGTAGGGTTC
CASSLVGF
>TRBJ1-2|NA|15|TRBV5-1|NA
TGCGCCAGCAGCTTCCGCGAAACGGGGGGCGTGGGCTACACCTTC
CASSFRETGGVGYTF
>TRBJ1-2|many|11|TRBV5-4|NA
TGTGCCAGCAGCTCCAACTATGGCTACACCTTC
CASSSNYGYTF